The source of this T cell receptor (beta chain) is a study of shared clonotypes between healthy human individuals. Method: immunoSEQ multiplex PCR; TCRdb's copy keeps in-frame clones and lacks some. The profile shows roughly 810,000 clones, about 96% of them singletons. Naive CD8 cells comprised CD45RO-negative, CCR7-positively selected cells, excluding terminally differentiated effector memory CD45RA+ cells. The CDR3 is 11 amino acids. Deletions cut 6 bases from V and 8 bases from J, with 7 bases between. Germline V lookup: CDR1 SEHNR, CDR2 FQNEAQ (reference sequence). The V gene is TRBV7-9, the J gene TRBJ2-2; D is ambiguous. The TCR was taken from a man under 40 in good health. Input material: naive CD8+ T cells sorted from blood. In DNA, the CDR3 is TGTGCCAGCAGGTATTCTGGGGAGCTGTTTTTT. Translated: CASRYSGELFF.